Below are 5 T cell receptor beta chains sequenced from a single sample in a study of siplizumab effects on memory and regulatory T cells. Using immunoSEQ multiplex PCR, the repertoire was profiled, and TCRdb retains in-frame clones only, with some absent. This sample carries around 100,000 clones, 94% of them seen once, and the ten largest clones take approximately 0.31%. Sequenced material: non-Treg CD4+ T cells sorted from blood. Receptors were obtained from a human donor in good health.

This chain connects TRBV5-1 to TRBJ2-2; D might be TRBD1 or TRBD2, each matching 5 bases. Deletions cut 3 bases from V and 4 bases from J, with 16 bases between. This CDR3 comprises 16 residues. Germline loops: CDR1 SGHRS, CDR2 YFSETQ. Here the CDR3 DNA reads TGCGCCAGCAGCTGGCTTGGCAGGGACGGCACCGGGGAGCTGTTTTTT. Its protein product is CASSWLGRDGTGELFF.

CDR3 protein: CASRLKLRQGGPQETQYF. As DNA, the CDR3 is TGCGCCAGCCGCCTTAAACTAAGACAGGGGGGGCCGCAAGAGACCCAGTACTTC. The chain couples TRBV5-1 to TRBJ2-5; TRBD1 matches 9 bases. V gave up 7 bases and J gave up 2 bases; unmatched junction bases: 18. This CDR3 has 18 amino acids. The germline gives CDR1 SGHRS, CDR2 YFSETQ.

V usage is TRBV5-5 and J usage is TRBJ2-5, with TRBD2 matching 9 bases. The V gene end was trimmed by 4 bases and the J gene end by 1 base; junction bases not matched to a gene: 5. The CDR3 length is 15 residues. Per the germline V gene, CDR1 is SGHKS and CDR2 is YYEKEE (reference sequence). In nucleotides, the CDR3 is TGTGCCAGCAGCACTTTAGCGGGGGCCCAAGAGACCCAGTACTTC. This gives the protein CASSTLAGAQETQYF.

The chain joins TRBV29-1 to TRBJ1-1, with a possible D match to TRBD1 (5 bases). The CDR3 contains 14 residues. The ends were cut back, 3 bases at V and 3 bases at J, with 14 bases in the middle. Germline CDR1 reads SQVTM; CDR2 reads ANQGSEA. The CDR3 bases are TGCAGCGTTGAGACAGACAGCAAGTACACTGAAGCTTTCTTT. It encodes CSVETDSKYTEAFF.

The table lists this clone with a count of one. The genes are TRBV30 and TRBJ1-1; D gene unclear. Germline CDR1 reads GTSNPN; CDR2 reads SVGIG (reference sequence). Deletions cut 2 bases from V and 4 bases from J, with 11 bases between. The CDR3 extends over 13 amino acids. The CDR3 protein is CAWSTSGSTEAFF. DNA for the CDR3: TGTGCCTGGAGTACCTCGGGGAGCACTGAAGCTTTCTTT.